This T cell receptor beta chain was identified in a study of cytomegalovirus exposure and HLA in healthy donors. The overall study: Inside one of the first data releases sat about 85 million unique TCRs taken from HLA-typed donors. Study findings and constraints: An observed cluster of highly shared sequence variants was recorded as a likely sequencing artifact. Cytomegalovirus status was reportedly diagnosed by the classifier with high sensitivity and specificity.

Regarding this clone: No antigen is known for it.

Primers: 60 Vbeta forward and 13 Jbeta reverse. The method was immunoSEQ multiplex PCR; TCRdb's version includes in-frame clones alone and lacks a portion of them. The profile shows about 140,000 clones, just under 85% of them singletons. This CDR3 spans 15 amino acids. The V segment lost 7 bases and the J segment 7 bases; nucleotides outside the gene matches: 14. Per germline, CDR1 SQVTM and CDR2 ANQGSEA. The specimen sequenced was PBMCs. This receptor was taken from a woman in her sixties in good health and CMV-seropositive. The rearrangement links TRBV29-1 to TRBJ2-7, with 12 bases identical to TRBD2. The CDR3 loop is CSAHSGTSGFEEQYF. For the CDR3, the DNA is TGCAGCGCCCACTCCGGGACTAGCGGGTTTGAGGAGCAGTACTTC.